A selection of T cell receptor beta chains follows, all from one sample in a study of T cells in Graves' hyperthyroidism and ophthalmopathy. TCRdb re-called the multiplex PCR reads with MiXCR, one entry per CDR3 protein. The data show some 620,000 distinct CDR3 sequences, around 16% seen once. The specimen was blood. These receptors came from a woman between 25 and 40 years old with Graves' hyperthyroidism. Each CDR3 is given with its conserved first and last residue. Fields, in order: clone size, V gene, D gene, J gene, CDR3 DNA, CDR3 protein. A D gene is named only where the DNA matches it firmly. A row's size may be missing; if present it is once, few, many or a size class.

clone_size: few
v_call: TRBV6-1
d_call: NA
j_call: TRBJ1-5
cdr3_nt: TGTGCCAGCAGCGCGTGGGGTTATAGCAATCAGCCCCAGCATTTT
cdr3_aa: CASSAWGYSNQPQHF

clone_size: many
v_call: TRBV7-9
d_call: TRBD2
j_call: TRBJ2-5
cdr3_nt: TGTGCCAGCAGCTTAACAGCGGGAGTTCGACAAGAGACCCAGTACTTC
cdr3_aa: CASSLTAGVRQETQYF

clone_size: many
v_call: TRBV11-3
d_call: NA
j_call: TRBJ1-1
cdr3_nt: TGTGCCAGCAGCGCCAGCGGGGGAGGCGCAGCTTTCTTT
cdr3_aa: CASSASGGGAAFF

clone_size: NA
v_call: TRBV6-6
d_call: TRBD1
j_call: TRBJ2-7
cdr3_nt: TGTGCCAGCAGTTACCCAGATTTCGGGACAGGGTCCTACGAGCAGTACTTC
cdr3_aa: CASSYPDFGTGSYEQYF

clone_size: many
v_call: TRBV11-2
d_call: TRBD2
j_call: TRBJ2-1
cdr3_nt: TGTGCCAGCAGCACCCCCGCGGGAGAAAGTGATGAGCAGTTCTTC
cdr3_aa: CASSTPAGESDEQFF

clone_size: NA
v_call: TRBV10-3
d_call: NA
j_call: TRBJ1-1
cdr3_nt: TGTGCCATCAGCCCAGACCCGAGTTACACTGAAGCTTTCTTT
cdr3_aa: CAISPDPSYTEAFF

clone_size: many
v_call: TRBV2
d_call: NA
j_call: TRBJ2-3
cdr3_nt: TGTGCCAGCAGTGAGTGGGTTAGCACAGATACGCAGTATTTT
cdr3_aa: CASSEWVSTDTQYF

clone_size: few
v_call: TRBV3-1
d_call: NA
j_call: TRBJ1-2
cdr3_nt: TGTGCCAGCAGCTTCAACAGAGAGGGGATCTCTGGCTACACCTTC
cdr3_aa: CASSFNREGISGYTF

clone_size: many
v_call: TRBV13
d_call: NA
j_call: TRBJ2-3
cdr3_nt: TGTGCCAGCAGCACCCTGGGTCTAGGCACGCAGTATTTT
cdr3_aa: CASSTLGLGTQYF

clone_size: many
v_call: TRBV6-2/TRBV6-3
d_call: NA
j_call: TRBJ2-4
cdr3_nt: TGTGCCAGCAGTCAAAGTGGCGATGGTATAAACATTCAGTACTTC
cdr3_aa: CASSQSGDGINIQYF

clone_size: NA
v_call: TRBV29-1
d_call: TRBD2
j_call: TRBJ2-5
cdr3_nt: TGCAGCGTTGGTCTAGCGGATCCAGGGCGAGAGACCCAGTACTTC
cdr3_aa: CSVGLADPGRETQYF

clone_size: many
v_call: TRBV28
d_call: NA
j_call: TRBJ1-2
cdr3_nt: TGTGCCAGCAGTTGGGAATTAACACTTTCAGCTAACTATGGCTACACCTTC
cdr3_aa: CASSWELTLSANYGYTF

clone_size: few
v_call: TRBV5-1
d_call: NA
j_call: TRBJ1-3
cdr3_nt: TGCGCCAGCAGCGTGGACAGCAACTCTGGAAACACCATATATTTT
cdr3_aa: CASSVDSNSGNTIYF

clone_size: many
v_call: TRBV12-3/TRBV12-4
d_call: NA
j_call: TRBJ1-2
cdr3_nt: TGTGCCAGCAGTTTGGGTCGGGGATACGGCTACACCTTC
cdr3_aa: CASSLGRGYGYTF

clone_size: many
v_call: TRBV3-1
d_call: NA
j_call: TRBJ2-1
cdr3_nt: TGTGCCAGCAGCCAAGGCTCGGGGGTGCAGTTCTTC
cdr3_aa: CASSQGSGVQFF

clone_size: once
v_call: TRBV2
d_call: NA
j_call: TRBJ1-1
cdr3_nt: TGTGCCAGCAAGTTAGGGGCGGATCTCACTGAAGCTTTCTTT
cdr3_aa: CASKLGADLTEAFF

clone_size: few
v_call: TRBV20-1
d_call: NA
j_call: TRBJ2-7
cdr3_nt: TGCAGTGCTAGACTAGTCCCTTTTTACGAGCAGTACTTC
cdr3_aa: CSARLVPFYEQYF

clone_size: NA
v_call: TRBV5-1
d_call: TRBD1
j_call: TRBJ2-7
cdr3_nt: TGCGCCAGCAGCCCGAGGACAGGGGGCCCCTACGAGCAGTACTTC
cdr3_aa: CASSPRTGGPYEQYF

clone_size: many
v_call: TRBV13
d_call: TRBD1
j_call: TRBJ2-7
cdr3_nt: TGTGCCAGCAGTGTACAGGGGAACGAGCAGTACTTC
cdr3_aa: CASSVQGNEQYF

clone_size: NA
v_call: TRBV20-1
d_call: NA
j_call: TRBJ1-1
cdr3_nt: TGCAGTGCTATGGGCAGGATCGGCACTGAAGCTTTCTTT
cdr3_aa: CSAMGRIGTEAFF

clone_size: many
v_call: TRBV28
d_call: NA
j_call: TRBJ2-1
cdr3_nt: TGTGCCAGCAGTTTGGTCGGGCGTTATGAGCAGTTCTTC
cdr3_aa: CASSLVGRYEQFF

clone_size: many
v_call: TRBV12-3/TRBV12-4
d_call: NA
j_call: TRBJ2-1
cdr3_nt: TGTGCCAGCAGAGGACTGTACGTACGGGGGTCCAATCTGTTCTTC
cdr3_aa: CASRGLYVRGSNLFF

clone_size: NA
v_call: TRBV5-1
d_call: TRBD1
j_call: TRBJ2-7
cdr3_nt: TGCGCCAGCAGCTTGGCGACAGGGCGTCTTAGGTACGAGCAGTACTTC
cdr3_aa: CASSLATGRLRYEQYF

clone_size: few
v_call: TRBV6-1
d_call: NA
j_call: TRBJ1-2
cdr3_nt: TGTGCCAGCAGTGACCTGGCAGGCTTCTATGGCTACACCTTC
cdr3_aa: CASSDLAGFYGYTF

clone_size: many
v_call: TRBV27
d_call: TRBD2
j_call: TRBJ2-7
cdr3_nt: TGTGCCAGCAGTTTGTCCGGGACTAGCGTAGGGGGGCAGTACTTC
cdr3_aa: CASSLSGTSVGGQYF

clone_size: NA
v_call: TRBV3-1
d_call: NA
j_call: TRBJ1-3
cdr3_nt: TGTGCCACCGGAGATTTATTGAACACCATATATTTT
cdr3_aa: CATGDLLNTIYF

clone_size: NA
v_call: TRBV5-5
d_call: NA
j_call: TRBJ2-1
cdr3_nt: TGTGCCAGCAGCGTCGGTGGGAGAGGGAGTCGGAACAATGAGCAGTTCTTC
cdr3_aa: CASSVGGRGSRNNEQFF

clone_size: many
v_call: TRBV20-1
d_call: TRBD2
j_call: TRBJ2-1
cdr3_nt: TGCAGTGCTAGACTCGGGAGGACCTATGAGCAGTTCTTC
cdr3_aa: CSARLGRTYEQFF

clone_size: NA
v_call: TRBV20-1
d_call: NA
j_call: TRBJ2-5
cdr3_nt: TGCAGTGCTAGTGGTCAATTCCAAGAGACCCAGTACTTC
cdr3_aa: CSASGQFQETQYF

clone_size: many
v_call: TRBV28
d_call: TRBD2
j_call: TRBJ2-7
cdr3_nt: TGTGCCAGCCACCTCTCTAGCGGCACCTACGAGCAGTACTTC
cdr3_aa: CASHLSSGTYEQYF

clone_size: many
v_call: TRBV6-1
d_call: NA
j_call: TRBJ2-5
cdr3_nt: TGTGCCAGCAGTGAAGCGCATATCGGGCAGGGGAAGTACTTC
cdr3_aa: CASSEAHIGQGKYF

clone_size: NA
v_call: TRBV30
d_call: NA
j_call: TRBJ2-1
cdr3_nt: TGTGCCTGGAGTGTAGGGGGTAGAGAGGCCAATGCGCAGTTCTTC
cdr3_aa: CAWSVGGREANAQFF

clone_size: many
v_call: TRBV7-3
d_call: TRBD2
j_call: TRBJ2-7
cdr3_nt: TGTGCCAGCAGCTTAGCCCGGACTAGCGGCTCCTACGAGCAGTACTTC
cdr3_aa: CASSLARTSGSYEQYF

clone_size: many
v_call: TRBV2
d_call: TRBD2
j_call: TRBJ2-1
cdr3_nt: TGTGCCAGCAGCGTTACTAGCGGGATGCGGGAGCAGTTCTTC
cdr3_aa: CASSVTSGMREQFF

clone_size: NA
v_call: TRBV29-1
d_call: TRBD1
j_call: TRBJ1-5
cdr3_nt: TGCAGCGCCACAAGCGGGACAGGGAGGGGTCAGCCCCAGCATTTT
cdr3_aa: CSATSGTGRGQPQHF

clone_size: NA
v_call: TRBV11-1
d_call: NA
j_call: TRBJ2-7
cdr3_nt: TGTGCCAGCAGCCTTCTGCCCGGGGCTAGCTCCTACGAGCAGTACTTC
cdr3_aa: CASSLLPGASSYEQYF

clone_size: many
v_call: TRBV6-2/TRBV6-3
d_call: NA
j_call: TRBJ1-1
cdr3_nt: TGTGCCAGCAGTTACTCGGGACACCAGAACACTGAAGCTTTCTTT
cdr3_aa: CASSYSGHQNTEAFF

clone_size: many
v_call: TRBV28
d_call: TRBD1
j_call: TRBJ2-6
cdr3_nt: TGTGCCAGCAGCCAAATCGGGACAGAAGCCTCTGGGGCCAACGTCCTGACTTTC
cdr3_aa: CASSQIGTEASGANVLTF

clone_size: many
v_call: TRBV13
d_call: TRBD1
j_call: TRBJ1-1
cdr3_nt: TGTGCCAGCAGCGAGGGACAGGGGGCTGAAGCTTTCTTT
cdr3_aa: CASSEGQGAEAFF

clone_size: many
v_call: TRBV6-1
d_call: NA
j_call: TRBJ2-7
cdr3_nt: TGTGCCAGCAGGACGGCAGGGGGGCCTTTGGAGCAGTACTTC
cdr3_aa: CASRTAGGPLEQYF

clone_size: many
v_call: TRBV5-5
d_call: TRBD1
j_call: TRBJ2-7
cdr3_nt: TGTGCCAGCAGCTCCAGTAGAACAGGGGGCTACGAGCAGTACTTC
cdr3_aa: CASSSSRTGGYEQYF

clone_size: many
v_call: TRBV30
d_call: NA
j_call: TRBJ2-1
cdr3_nt: TGTGCCTGGAGTAGTGGGGATGAGCAGTTCTTC
cdr3_aa: CAWSSGDEQFF

clone_size: many
v_call: TRBV28
d_call: TRBD2
j_call: TRBJ2-2
cdr3_nt: TGTGCCAGCGGGACTAGCGGGAACACCGGGGAGCTGTTTTTT
cdr3_aa: CASGTSGNTGELFF

clone_size: many
v_call: TRBV2
d_call: NA
j_call: TRBJ2-3
cdr3_nt: TGTGCCAGCAGTGGACGGACGGTCACAGATACGCAGTATTTT
cdr3_aa: CASSGRTVTDTQYF

clone_size: NA
v_call: TRBV6-1
d_call: TRBD1
j_call: TRBJ2-2
cdr3_nt: TGTCTCCCCCGGACAGGGGAGAACACCGGGGAGCTGTTTTTT
cdr3_aa: CLPRTGENTGELFF

clone_size: many
v_call: TRBV28
d_call: NA
j_call: TRBJ2-7
cdr3_nt: TGTGCCAGCAGTTCTCTAGACAGTTCCTACGAGCAGTACTTC
cdr3_aa: CASSSLDSSYEQYF

clone_size: many
v_call: TRBV27
d_call: NA
j_call: TRBJ1-3
cdr3_nt: TGTGCCAGCAGTTTTTGTACGAGGTTGGCAGGAAACACCATATATTTT
cdr3_aa: CASSFCTRLAGNTIYF

clone_size: many
v_call: TRBV7-2
d_call: TRBD1
j_call: TRBJ1-2
cdr3_nt: TGTGCCAGCAGCGGGGGACAGGGGCTCTTAAACTATGGCTACACCTTC
cdr3_aa: CASSGGQGLLNYGYTF

clone_size: many
v_call: TRBV28
d_call: NA
j_call: TRBJ1-1
cdr3_nt: TGTGCCAGCACACCCCTAGCGGGCGCCCAGAACACTGAAGCTTTCTTT
cdr3_aa: CASTPLAGAQNTEAFF

clone_size: few
v_call: TRBV30
d_call: TRBD2
j_call: TRBJ2-1
cdr3_nt: TGTGCCTGGACTAGCGGGAGTTCATGGTTCTTC
cdr3_aa: CAWTSGSSWFF

clone_size: NA
v_call: TRBV2
d_call: TRBD1
j_call: TRBJ1-2
cdr3_nt: TGTGCCAGCAGTGAAGGTGACAGGGAAAACTATGGCTACACCTTC
cdr3_aa: CASSEGDRENYGYTF

clone_size: few
v_call: TRBV6-2/TRBV6-3
d_call: NA
j_call: TRBJ1-6
cdr3_nt: TGTGCCAGCAGTTACCGGGCCGGGGAGAATTCACCCCTCCACTTT
cdr3_aa: CASSYRAGENSPLHF

clone_size: many
v_call: TRBV5-5
d_call: NA
j_call: TRBJ2-1
cdr3_nt: TGTGCCAGCAGCCAACTAGCCTCCGGGGATGAGCAGTTCTTC
cdr3_aa: CASSQLASGDEQFF

clone_size: many
v_call: TRBV20-1
d_call: NA
j_call: TRBJ1-5
cdr3_nt: TGCAGTGCTAGACAGGGCAATCAGCCCCAGCATTTT
cdr3_aa: CSARQGNQPQHF

clone_size: many
v_call: TRBV27
d_call: NA
j_call: TRBJ2-1
cdr3_nt: TGTGCCAGCAGTTCGTCCAGGGTGAATATTGGCAATGAGCAGTTCTTC
cdr3_aa: CASSSSRVNIGNEQFF